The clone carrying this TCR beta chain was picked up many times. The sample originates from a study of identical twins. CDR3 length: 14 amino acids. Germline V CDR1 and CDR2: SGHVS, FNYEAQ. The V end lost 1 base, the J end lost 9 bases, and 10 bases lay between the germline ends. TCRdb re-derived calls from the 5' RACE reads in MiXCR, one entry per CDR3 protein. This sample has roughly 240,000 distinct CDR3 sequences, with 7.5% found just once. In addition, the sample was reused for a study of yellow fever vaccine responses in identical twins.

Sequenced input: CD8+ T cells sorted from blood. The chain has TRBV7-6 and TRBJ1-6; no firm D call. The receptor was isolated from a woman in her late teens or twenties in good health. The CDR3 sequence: CASSLGGDGSPLHF. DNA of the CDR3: TGTGCCAGCAGCTTAGGCGGCGACGGTTCACCCCTCCACTTT.